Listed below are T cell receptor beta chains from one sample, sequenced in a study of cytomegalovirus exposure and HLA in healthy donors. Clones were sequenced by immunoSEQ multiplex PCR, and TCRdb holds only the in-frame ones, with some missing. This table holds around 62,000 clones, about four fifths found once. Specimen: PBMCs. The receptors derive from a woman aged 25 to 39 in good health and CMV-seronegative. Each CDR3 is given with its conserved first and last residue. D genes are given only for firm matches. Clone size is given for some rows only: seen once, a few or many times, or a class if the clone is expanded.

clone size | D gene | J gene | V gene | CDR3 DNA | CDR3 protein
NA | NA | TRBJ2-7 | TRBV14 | TGTGCCAGCAGCCAAGATGGCTTGGGAGACGGATACGAGCAGTACTTC | CASSQDGLGDGYEQYF
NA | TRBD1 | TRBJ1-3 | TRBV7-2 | TGTGCCAGCAGCGGGGGACAGGGGGGATTCGCCTCTGGAAACACCATATATTTT | CASSGGQGGFASGNTIYF
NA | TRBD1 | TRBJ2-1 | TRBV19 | TGTGCCAGTAGTAAGGGAACAGGGGCGAATGAGCAGTTCTTC | CASSKGTGANEQFF
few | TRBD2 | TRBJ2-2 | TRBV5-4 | TGTGCCAGCGCACCTACCGGGGGGGGGCTCAGGACCGGGGAGCTGTTTTTT | CASAPTGGGLRTGELFF
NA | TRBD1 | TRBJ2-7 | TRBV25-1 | TGTGCCAGCAGCGTTGACAGGGCCTCCTCCTACGAGCAGTACTTC | CASSVDRASSYEQYF
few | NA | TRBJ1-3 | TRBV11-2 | TGTGCCAGCAGCTTGAGTCACTCTGGAAACACCATATATTTT | CASSLSHSGNTIYF
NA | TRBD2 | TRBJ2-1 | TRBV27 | TGTGCCAGCAGTCCCGGGGGGGCTTACAATGAGCAGTTCTTC | CASSPGGAYNEQFF
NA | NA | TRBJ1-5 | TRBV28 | TGTGCCAGCAGTTTGGCCCTTAGCAATCAGCCCCAGCATTTT | CASSLALSNQPQHF
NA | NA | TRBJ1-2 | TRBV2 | TGTGCCAGCGCTCGGGAGTTGGGGGCTAACTATGGCTACACCTTC | CASARELGANYGYTF
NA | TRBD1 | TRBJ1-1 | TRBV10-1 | TGCGCCAGCAGTGTAACAGGGGAAGAAACTGAAGCTTTCTTT | CASSVTGEETEAFF
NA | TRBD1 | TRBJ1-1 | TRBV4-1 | TGCGCCAGCAGCCAAGTGCCATTAATCCAGGGGGGAACTGAAGCTTTCTTT | CASSQVPLIQGGTEAFF
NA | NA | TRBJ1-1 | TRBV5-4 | TGTGCCAGCAGCTTTATGGAAGGGGCGGAAGCTTTCTTT | CASSFMEGAEAFF
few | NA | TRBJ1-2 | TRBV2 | TGTGCCAGCCTGGGGGGGGCGAGGAGTAGCTATGGCTACACCTTC | CASLGGARSSYGYTF
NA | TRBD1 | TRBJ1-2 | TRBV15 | TGTGCCACCAGCAGAGATGAACAGGGGGTCGGCTACACCTTC | CATSRDEQGVGYTF
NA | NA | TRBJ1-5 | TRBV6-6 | TGTGCCAGCAGTACGACAGGTCGCAATCAGCCCCAGCATTTT | CASSTTGRNQPQHF
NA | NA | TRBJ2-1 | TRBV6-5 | TGTGCCAGCAGTCAGGGTGGGGAGCAGTTCTTC | CASSQGGEQFF
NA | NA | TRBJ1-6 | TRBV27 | TGTGCCAGCAGTTCCGGGAATTCACCCCTCCACTTT | CASSSGNSPLHF
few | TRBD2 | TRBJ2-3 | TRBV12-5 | TGTGCTAGTGGTTTGCTACTAGCGGGGTCCACAGATACGCAGTATTTT | CASGLLLAGSTDTQYF
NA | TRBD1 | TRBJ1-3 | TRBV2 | TGTGCCAGCAGGAGACAGGGTTCTGCTGGAAACACCATATATTTT | CASRRQGSAGNTIYF
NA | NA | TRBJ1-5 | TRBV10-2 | TGCGCCAGCAGTCCAGGGGATAGCAATCAGCCCCAGCATTTT | CASSPGDSNQPQHF
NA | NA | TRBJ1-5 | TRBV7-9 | TGTGCCAGCAGCTTTGATCCGCAGCCCTACGGGTACCAGCATTTT | CASSFDPQPYGYQHF
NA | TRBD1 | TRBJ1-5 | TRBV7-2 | TGTGCCAGCAGCTTAGAAGGGGGCTGGTGGCAGGGATGGCAGCCCCAGCATTTT | CASSLEGGWWQGWQPQHF
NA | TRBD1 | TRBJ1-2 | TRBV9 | TGTGCCAGCAGCGTAGGGACAGGGGCCTATGGCTACACCTTC | CASSVGTGAYGYTF
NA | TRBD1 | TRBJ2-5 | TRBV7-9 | TGTGCCAGCAGCTCGGTGGGACAGGTCCAAGAGACCCAGTACTTC | CASSSVGQVQETQYF
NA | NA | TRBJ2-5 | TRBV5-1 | TGCGCCAGCAGCACCCGACAGCAGGGAGAGACCCAGTACTTC | CASSTRQQGETQYF
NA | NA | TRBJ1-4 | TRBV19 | TGTGCCAGTAGTATGGGAGGAGGTCTTCATGAAAAACTGTTTTTT | CASSMGGGLHEKLFF
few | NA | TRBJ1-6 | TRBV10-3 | TGTGCCATCAGTGACGGTCAGGGGAAGCATTCACCCCTCCACTTT | CAISDGQGKHSPLHF